This TCR beta chain was identified during a study of regulatory T cells in long-lasting Graves disease. Whole-study results and caveats: Patients with persistent disease showed a bias toward TRBV28, TRBJ1-2 and TRBJ2-5. Persistent patients had a count of shared public clonotypes (2,741) that exceeded that of new patients (roughly 1,000).

With iRepertoire HTBI primers and Arm-PCR of CDR3 regions, TCR beta libraries were built. Each CDR3 protein gets one entry after TCRdb re-called the multiplex PCR reads with MiXCR. The data show roughly 700,000 distinct CDR3 sequences, roughly 30% seen once. The germline V gene encodes CDR1 ENHRY and CDR2 SYGVKD. V was clipped by 4 bases and J by 0 bases; unmatched bases: 4. The CDR3 covers 16 residues. The time point was: persistent/refractory GD, antithyroid drugs over 5 years with positive TRAb. From RNA extracted from PBMCs, the TCR library was made. The peripheral blood volume drawn was 8.5 to 9 milliliters, and it was collected into EDTA tubes. In the case of this clonotype: Its target is unknown.

The sample in question was peripheral blood mononuclear cells (PBMCs), obtained when the disease was refractory, from a patient treated with antithyroid drugs. The TCR sequence derives from a female donor with Graves disease. The rearrangement joins TRBV10-3 to TRBJ1-1; 11 bases line up with TRBD1. The CDR3 bases are TGTGCCATCAGTGCCCCGGGACAGGGGGTGAACACTGAAGCTTTCTTT. This translates into CAISAPGQGVNTEAFF.